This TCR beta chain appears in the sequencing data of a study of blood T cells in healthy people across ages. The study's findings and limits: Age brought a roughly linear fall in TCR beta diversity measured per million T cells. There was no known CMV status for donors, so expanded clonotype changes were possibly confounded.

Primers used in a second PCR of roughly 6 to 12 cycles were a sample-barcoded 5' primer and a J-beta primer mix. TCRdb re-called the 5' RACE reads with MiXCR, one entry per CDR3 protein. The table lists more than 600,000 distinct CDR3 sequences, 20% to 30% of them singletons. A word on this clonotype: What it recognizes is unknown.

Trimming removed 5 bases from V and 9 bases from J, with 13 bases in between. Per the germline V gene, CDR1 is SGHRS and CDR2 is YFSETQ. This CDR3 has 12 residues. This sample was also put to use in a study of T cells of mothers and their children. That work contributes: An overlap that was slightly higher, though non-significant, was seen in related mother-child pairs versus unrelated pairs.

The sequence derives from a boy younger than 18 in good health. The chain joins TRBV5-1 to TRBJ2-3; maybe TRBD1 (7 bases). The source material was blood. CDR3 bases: TGCGCCAGCAGAAGACAGGGAGGAACGCAGTATTTT. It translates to CASRRQGGTQYF. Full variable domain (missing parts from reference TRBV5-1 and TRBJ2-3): KAGVTQTPRYLIKTRGQQVTLSCSPISGHRSVSWYQQTPGQGLQFLFEYFSETQRNKGNFPGRFSGRQFSNSRSEMNVSTLELGDSALYLCASRRQGGTQYFGPGTRLTVL.